The next 29 T cell receptor beta chains were all read from a single sample in a study of blood T cell repertoires in COVID-19. TCRdb's table, derived via immunoSEQ multiplex PCR, lists solely in-frame clones and lacks some. In the table there are tens of thousands of clones, around 91% of which are singletons. The sequenced sample consisted of peripheral blood. The receptors were sampled from a man between 65 and 85 years old with acute or convalescent COVID-19.

V is TRBV11-2 and J is TRBJ2-7, with D maybe TRBD2 (6 bases). V dropped 4 bases and J dropped 4 bases, with 29 bases sitting between them. Germline-derived CDR1 and CDR2 are SGHAT and FQNNGV. This CDR3 region has 19 residues. The CDR3 DNA reads TGTGCCAGCAGCTCGTTATTAAGAACCCGGGACTCTCTGTGGTACGAGCAGTACTTC. Protein product: CASSSLLRTRDSLWYEQYF.

The chain links TRBV7-2 to TRBJ2-2; 9 nucleotides agree with TRBD1. CDR3 size: 16 residues. V lost 2 bases to trimming and J lost 4 bases; unmatched junction nucleotides: 5. CDR1 is SGHTA, CDR2 FQGNSA, per germline. The DNA for the CDR3 is TGTGCCAGCAGCTTAAGCGGGACAGGGTTCACCGGGGAGCTGTTTTTT. Residues: CASSLSGTGFTGELFF.

The chain recombines TRBV10-3 with TRBJ2-7; weak D call: TRBD1 (6 bases). The V end was cut by 0 bases, the J end by 6 bases, with 15 bases between. The CDR3 runs to 15 residues. The V gene's germline CDR1 is ENHRY and CDR2 SYGVKD. The CDR3 here is CAISESVNRVGEQYF. DNA of the CDR3: TGTGCCATCAGTGAGTCCGTAAACAGGGTGGGCGAGCAGTACTTC.

The chain combines TRBV6-5 with TRBJ2-7; 10 bases fit TRBD2. The length of the CDR3 is 14 residues. V was clipped by 6 bases and J by 2 bases; unmatched bases: 4. Germline loops: CDR1 MNHEY, CDR2 SVGAGI. CDR3 in amino acids: CASRRTSGPYEQYF. CDR3 coding DNA: TGTGCCAGCAGAAGGACTAGCGGACCCTACGAGCAGTACTTC.

The chain has TRBV19 and TRBJ1-2; D remains unclear. CDR1 and CDR2 (germline): LNHDA, SQIVND (reference sequence). V dropped 0 bases and J dropped 6 bases, with 11 bases sitting between them. This CDR3 region has 14 residues. CDR3 bases: TGTGCCAGTAGTATAGATCATAGGGAGGATGGCTACACCTTC. It encodes CASSIDHREDGYTF.

The rearrangement links TRBV6-6 to TRBJ1-2; D remains ambiguous. The CDR3 has 12 residues. The V end was cut by 6 bases, the J end by 1 base, with 6 bases between. Looked up from germline, CDR1 is MNHNY and CDR2 is SVGAGI (reference sequence). The CDR3 DNA follows: TGTGCCAGCAGAGAGGGTAACTATGGCTACACCTTC. Protein sequence: CASREGNYGYTF.

The rearrangement joins TRBV30 to TRBJ2-2, with D unresolved. Trimming took 2 bases from V and 1 from J, leaving 5 bases between them. The V gene's germline CDR1 is GTSNPN and CDR2 SVGIG (reference sequence). The CDR3 is 13 amino acids. The CDR3 protein is CAWSSQNTGELFF. Written as DNA, the CDR3 is TGTGCCTGGAGTTCCCAGAACACCGGGGAGCTGTTTTTT.

This chain joins TRBV3-1 (or the pseudogene TRBV3-2) and TRBJ1-2, with D tentatively TRBD1 (6 bases). The CDR3 has 14 amino acids. Germline CDR1 LGHDT, CDR2 YNNKEL (reference sequence). V was shortened by 4 bases and J by 5 bases, with 14 bases between the two germline ends. The CDR3 DNA reads TGTGCCAGCAGCCTCACGGACAGCAATTATGGCTACACCTTC. Protein sequence: CASSLTDSNYGYTF.

The CDR3 DNA is TGTGCCAGTAGTATAGGCGGGACAGCATCCTACGAGCAGTACTTC. It specifies CASSIGGTASYEQYF. The gene calls are TRBV19 and TRBJ2-7; maybe TRBD1 (7 bases). Germline V lookup: CDR1 LNHDA, CDR2 SQIVND (reference sequence). Trimming left V 1 base short and J 1 base short, with 11 bases between. The CDR3 runs 15 residues.

V and J are TRBV7-2 and TRBJ1-1; possibly TRBD1 for D (5 bases). Germline-derived CDR1 and CDR2 are SGHTA and FQGNSA. V was trimmed by 5 bases and J by 2 bases, leaving 9 bases between them. The CDR3 sequence is 13 residues long. The CDR3 DNA reads as TGTGCCAGCAGCCTCGACAGAAACACTGAAGCTTTCTTT. As protein: CASSLDRNTEAFF.

The chain recombines TRBV9 with TRBJ1-2, with unresolved D. This CDR3 has 14 amino acids. V was trimmed by 4 bases and J by 4 bases, leaving 14 bases between them. CDR1 SGDLS and CDR2 YYNGEE come from the germline V gene. CDR3 sequence reads: CASSPGEVSYGYTF. CDR3 DNA: TGTGCCAGCAGCCCTGGGGAGGTTTCCTATGGCTACACCTTC.

This clone was counted between two and nine times. CDR3 coding DNA: TGTGCCAGCAGTTATTCTAGCGGCTCCTACAATGAGCAGTTCTTC. Its translation: CASSYSSGSYNEQFF. The chain has TRBV6-2 or TRBV6-3 and TRBJ2-1, with TRBD2 matching 7 bases. Germline V CDR1 and CDR2: MNHEY, SVGEGT. The CDR3 totals 15 residues. After removal of 3 bases from V and 0 bases from J, the junction contained 2 bases not matched to a gene.

The chain is built from TRBV6-5 and TRBJ1-4; D is perhaps TRBD1 (5 bases). Trimming pared 6 bases from V and 3 bases from J, leaving 14 bases between. Germline V lookup: CDR1 MNHEY, CDR2 SVGAGI. This CDR3 comprises 15 residues. The CDR3 DNA reads TGTGCCAGCAGGGGGTGGGGCGCGTCTAATGAAAAACTGTTTTTT. Amino acids: CASRGWGASNEKLFF.

V gene TRBV15 combines with J gene TRBJ2-7; D may be TRBD1 (6 bases). The CDR3 length is 15 residues. Trimming removed 5 bases from V and 0 bases from J, with 14 bases in between. From germline, CDR1 is LNHNV and CDR2 YYDKDF (reference sequence). DNA for the CDR3: TGTGCCACCAGCTCCCAACAGGGAAGCTCCTACGAGCAGTACTTC. This gives the protein CATSSQQGSSYEQYF. The complete variable domain, with remaining parts taken from reference TRBV15 and TRBJ2-7, reads DAMVIQNPRYQVTQFGKPVTLSCSQTLNHNVMYWYQQKSSQAPKLLFHYYDKDFNNEADTPDNFQSRRPNTSFCFLDIRSPGLGDTAMYLCATSSQQGSSYEQYFGPGTRLTVT.

The chain has TRBV5-1 and TRBJ1-2; 7 bases line up with TRBD1. CDR1 is SGHRS and CDR2 is YFSETQ in the germline V gene. This CDR3 is 17 amino acids long. V was clipped by 4 bases and J by 0 bases; unmatched bases: 12. The CDR3 spells CASSQGTDYKSNYGYTF. The CDR3 region has the DNA TGCGCCAGCAGCCAGGGGACAGATTACAAATCTAACTATGGCTACACCTTC.

The chain couples TRBV6-1 to TRBJ1-4; no reliable D call. The germline V and J ends were trimmed by 1 base and 8 bases, with 8 bases remaining between them. CDR1 and CDR2 from the germline V gene are MNHNS and SASEGT. This CDR3 comprises 13 residues. The CDR3 coding sequence is TGTGCCAGCAGTGAAGGAGGCATAGAAAAACTGTTTTTT. It is translated as CASSEGGIEKLFF.

The rearrangement joins TRBV18 to TRBJ2-1; TRBD2 agrees at 7 bases. CDR1 and CDR2 (germline): KGHSH, LQKENI. The CDR3 is 17 residues long. V shed 1 base and J 6 bases; nucleotides not matched to a gene: 12. DNA of the CDR3: TGTGCCAGCTCACCACTTGGTGTTAGCGGGTCGGGCAATGAGCAGTTCTTC. Protein: CASSPLGVSGSGNEQFF.

V usage is TRBV7-2 and J usage is TRBJ2-7; 7 nucleotides line up with TRBD1. This CDR3 has 14 amino acids. Germline CDR1 reads SGHTA; CDR2 reads FQGNSA. Trimming cost V 1 base and J 6 bases; bases outside gene matches: 6. This chain's CDR3 is CASSLVGDRVEQYF. The CDR3 DNA sequence: TGTGCCAGCAGCTTAGTAGGAGACAGGGTCGAGCAGTACTTC.

This chain uses TRBV7-3 with TRBJ1-1; D gene unclear. The CDR3 runs 13 residues. Per the germline V gene, CDR1 is SGHTA and CDR2 is FQGTGA. The V and J ends lost 0 bases and 5 bases respectively, with 7 bases between them. CDR3 region: CASSLTRLTEAFF. CDR3 sequence (DNA): TGTGCCAGCAGCTTAACCAGGTTGACTGAAGCTTTCTTT.

V gene TRBV6-5 combines with J gene TRBJ2-7, with 11 bases identical to TRBD1. This CDR3 comprises 15 residues. After removal of 0 bases from V and 2 bases from J, the junction contained 0 bases not matched to a gene. Germline V lookup: CDR1 MNHEY, CDR2 SVGAGI. CDR3 sequence (DNA): TGTGCCAGCAGTTACTCGGGACAGGGGGCCTACGAGCAGTACTTC. It encodes CASSYSGQGAYEQYF.

This clone was found a few times. The chain links TRBV24-1 to TRBJ2-3, with 12 bases aligning to TRBD1. The CDR3 sequence is 15 residues long. Germline V gene data show CDR1 as KGHDR and CDR2 as SFDVKD. V was clipped by 5 bases and J by 3 bases; unmatched bases: 2. The CDR3 DNA reads as TGTGCCACCAGTGGGGGACAGGGGGCGACAGATACGCAGTATTTT. Amino acids: CATSGGQGATDTQYF.

The chain couples TRBV12-3 or TRBV12-4 to TRBJ1-2; 8 bases agree with TRBD1. This CDR3 spans 13 amino acids. The V gene end was trimmed by 6 bases and the J gene end by 11 bases; junction bases not matched to a gene: 11. The CDR3 nucleotides are TGTGCCAGCAGCCAGACCCCCCAGGGGGCATACACCTTC. Translating gives CASSQTPQGAYTF.

This chain joins TRBV6-2 or TRBV6-3 and TRBJ2-2, with 9 bases matching TRBD2. CDR1 MNHEY and CDR2 SVGEGT come from the germline V gene. The CDR3 length is 15 residues. V shed 3 bases and J 5 bases; nucleotides not matched to a gene: 4. The chain's CDR3 is CASSYTTSGTGELFF. CDR3 coding DNA: TGTGCCAGCAGTTATACAACTAGCGGGACCGGGGAGCTGTTTTTT.

The chain joins TRBV5-4 to TRBJ1-4, with 7 nucleotides matching TRBD1. CDR3 length: 15 amino acids. V lost 4 bases and J lost 0; bases outside the gene matches: 3. CDR1 and CDR2 from the germline V gene are SGHNT and YYREEE (reference sequence). CDR3: CASSSQGATNEKLFF. CDR3 sequence (DNA): TGTGCCAGCAGCAGCCAGGGGGCAACTAATGAAAAACTGTTTTTT.

The chain carries TRBV3-1 (or the pseudogene TRBV3-2) and TRBJ1-5, with 9 positions matching TRBD1. V dropped 0 bases and J dropped 5; count of bases not matched to a gene: 5. The V gene's germline CDR1 is LGHDT and CDR2 YNNKEL (reference sequence). The CDR3 sequence is 16 residues long. The DNA of the CDR3 is TGTGCCAGCAGCCAAGATACGACAGGGGGGTATCAGCCCCAGCATTTT. This translates into CASSQDTTGGYQPQHF.

The V and J genes are TRBV28 and TRBJ2-7; D not resolved. Between the trimmed V and J ends, which lost 2 bases and 5 bases, there was a span of 13 bases. CDR1 is MDHEN and CDR2 is SYDVKM in the germline V gene. This CDR3 is built from 14 residues. The CDR3 region has the DNA TGTGCCAGCAGTTTAAGCCAGGTATGGAACGAGCAGTACTTC. Translating gives CASSLSQVWNEQYF.

The chain has TRBV5-1 and TRBJ2-2; 8 bases are shared with TRBD2. Per the germline V gene, CDR1 is SGHRS and CDR2 is YFSETQ. V lost 4 bases and J lost 2; bases outside the gene matches: 4. The CDR3 has 15 amino acids. In DNA form, the CDR3 reads TGCGCCAGCAGCCCGACTAGCGCTAACACCGGGGAGCTGTTTTTT. Translation gives CASSPTSANTGELFF.

This clone has just a few counts. This sequence joins TRBV18 and TRBJ1-2, with TRBD1 identical over 7 bases. The CDR3 covers 14 residues. Germline V gene data show CDR1 as KGHSH and CDR2 as LQKENI. The V segment lost 6 bases and the J segment 5 bases; nucleotides outside the gene matches: 9. CDR3 amino acids: CASSRDREQYGYTF. The CDR3 bases are TGTGCCAGCTCGAGAGACAGGGAACAATATGGCTACACCTTC.

The rearrangement uses TRBV12-2 and TRBJ2-1; the table assigns TRBD2, which was not confirmed against the DNA. TRBV12-2 corresponds to a pseudogene. The CDR3 totals 11 residues. The CDR3, as DNA: TGTGCAAGTCGTCCCAGCGGGCCGCAGTTCTTC. It codes for CASRPSGPQFF.